Below, 8 T cell receptor beta chains from the same sample are listed, as sequenced in a study of shared clonotypes between healthy human individuals (dated by TCRdb to 2020 to 2022). Library prep was done by the immunoSEQ multiplex PCR assay. Imported from immuneACCESS, the table was reduced by TCRdb to in-frame sequences with V and J called. These copies leave out some clones; in studies compared against another copy, an unresolved V gene accounts for under half, and the cause of the remainder is not known. This sample is represented by over a million clones; approximately 70% of them were singletons. The ten largest clones capture about 1.5% of the sample. Sequenced material: memory CD4+ T cells sorted from blood. The cell subset or site label here, explained by the study, means: CD45RA-negative fraction. Receptors originate from a man between 18 and 35 years old in good health.

The V and J genes are TRBV25-1 and TRBJ1-3, with D possibly matching TRBD1 (5 bases). V was clipped by 1 base and J by 2 bases, with 9 bases between them. The CDR3 covers 15 residues. Germline lookup yields CDR1 MGHDK and CDR2 SYGVNS. The CDR3: CASSEWTGAGNTIYF. CDR3 bases: TGTGCCAGCAGTGAATGGACGGGGGCTGGAAACACCATATATTTT.

This clone has only a few counts. The rearrangement uses TRBV5-4 and TRBJ2-5; the match to TRBD2 covers 10 bases. Per the germline V gene, CDR1 is SGHNT and CDR2 is YYREEE (reference sequence). The ends lost 4 bases at V and 5 bases at J; junction bases unmatched: 11. The CDR3 has 16 amino acids. The CDR3 nucleotides are TGTGCCAGCAGCAAGGCTAGCGGGGGCTACGGGGAGACCCAGTACTTC. It is translated as CASSKASGGYGETQYF.

This chain links TRBV11-2 with TRBJ2-7, with a weak D call TRBD2 (6 bases). The CDR3 is 14 residues long. Trimming cost V 6 bases and J 2 bases, with 14 bases left between them. Germline CDR1 and CDR2: SGHAT and FQNNGV. CDR3 in amino acids: CASSLGTATYEQYF. For the CDR3, the DNA is TGTGCCAGCAGTCTCGGGACTGCAACCTACGAGCAGTACTTC.

This clone occurred a few times. V usage is TRBV2 and J usage is TRBJ2-6, with unresolved D. Germline CDR1 reads SNHLY; CDR2 reads FYNNEI. The CDR3 length is 14 residues. V was pared by 9 bases and J by 0 bases, with 9 bases between. CDR3 sequence (DNA): TGTGCCAGAGCGCTAGACTCTGGGGCCAACGTCCTGACTTTC. Translation gives CARALDSGANVLTF.

V is TRBV7-9 and J is TRBJ1-2, with D possibly TRBD1 on 5 matching bases. The CDR3 totals 14 residues. CDR1 and CDR2 from the germline V gene are SEHNR and FQNEAQ (reference sequence). V was trimmed by 2 bases and J by 4 bases, leaving 11 bases between them. CDR3: CASSLKAGPYGYTF. CDR3 bases: TGTGCCAGCAGCTTAAAGGCAGGGCCCTATGGCTACACCTTC.

This clone was counted a few times. The chain employs TRBV10-3 and TRBJ2-1; possibly TRBD2 for D (5 bases). Germline V CDR1 and CDR2: ENHRY, SYGVKD. Between the trimmed V and J ends, which lost 10 bases and 4 bases, there was a span of 17 bases. This CDR3 is 14 amino acids long. In DNA, the CDR3 is TGTGCCACCATTTTTAGCGATATATACAATGAGCAGTTCTTC. Translating gives CATIFSDIYNEQFF.

This clone is a singleton in its sample. The chain employs TRBV18 and TRBJ2-3, with D unresolved. V was shortened by 3 bases and J by 4 bases, with 8 bases between the two germline ends. This CDR3 has 13 residues. The germline gives CDR1 KGHSH, CDR2 LQKENI. The CDR3 DNA sequence: TGTGCCAGCTCACCCAACCTGCCAGATACGCAGTATTTT. This gives the protein CASSPNLPDTQYF.

The chain recombines TRBV2 with TRBJ2-6; the D gene is possibly TRBD1 (5 bases). The CDR3 spans 17 residues. The germline V gene has CDR1 SNHLY and CDR2 FYNNEI. V gave up 7 bases and J gave up 3 bases, with 19 bases separating them. Here the CDR3 reads CASMGGQGAFGANVLTF. Here the CDR3 DNA reads TGTGCCAGCATGGGCGGACAAGGGGCTTTTGGGGCCAACGTCCTGACTTTC.